The clone carrying this TCR beta chain was counted between two and nine times. The sample belongs to a study of T-cell reconstitution after alpha-beta-depleted transplantation in children. It was with unique molecular identifiers that the TCRbeta library was prepared. TCRdb passed the PCR reads through MiXCR, listing each CDR3 protein once. This sample yields a few hundred thousand distinct CDR3 sequences, of which 10% are seen a single time; around 2.4% belongs to the top ten. CDR1 and CDR2 (germline): SEHNR, FQNEAQ (reference sequence). With 3 bases removed from V and 7 bases from J, the gap between germline ends came to 9 bases. The CDR3 extends over 13 amino acids.

The source was PBMCs from the stem cell graft donor, collected from the stem cell graft. The receptor was derived from a human donor who donated a stem cell graft to a child with acute lymphoblastic leukemia. The chain couples TRBV7-9 to TRBJ2-2; a possible D gene is TRBD2 (5 bases). CDR3 sequence (DNA): TGTGCCAGCAGCTTTGAAGGAGGCGGGGAGCTGTTTTTT. The encoded protein is CASSFEGGGELFF.